This is a list of T cell receptor beta chains from one sample in a study of blood T cells in healthy people across ages. TCRdb processed the 5' RACE reads anew with MiXCR; each CDR3 protein has one entry. The repertoire holds 650,000 to 800,000 distinct CDR3 sequences, with approximately 52% as singletons. Sequenced: blood. The source of these receptors is a woman aged 80 or over in good health. Each CDR3 is given with its conserved first and last residue. Each record gives: clone size, V gene, D gene, J gene, CDR3 protein, CDR3 DNA. A D gene is named only where the DNA matches it firmly. Clone sizes are given selectively: once, few, many, or a class where the clone is expanded.

many	TRBV3-1	NA	TRBJ2-7	CASSQGVEQYF	TGTGCCAGCAGCCAAGGGGTCGAGCAGTACTTC
NA	TRBV28	NA	TRBJ1-6	CASSWDINSPLHF	TGTGCCAGCAGTTGGGACATCAATTCACCCCTCCACTTT
NA	TRBV7-9	NA	TRBJ2-7	CASSQVTGKQYF	TGTGCCAGCAGCCAAGTCACCGGGAAGCAGTACTTC
NA	TRBV10-3	TRBD1	TRBJ1-1	CAIMATGKAEAFF	TGTGCCATCATGGCGACAGGGAAGGCTGAAGCTTTCTTT
many	TRBV4-1	NA	TRBJ2-5	CASSQDKVGVWETQYF	TGCGCCAGCAGCCAAGATAAGGTCGGAGTTTGGGAGACCCAGTACTTC
NA	TRBV4-1	TRBD1	TRBJ1-2	CASSHPDRVSYGYTF	TGCGCCAGCAGCCACCCAGACAGGGTCTCCTATGGCTACACCTTC
many	TRBV6-6	NA	TRBJ2-7	CASSPLPLAGQYF	TGTGCCAGCAGCCCCTTACCACTGGCAGGCCAGTACTTC
many	TRBV11-2	NA	TRBJ2-1	CASSLGLSYEQFF	TGTGCCAGCAGCTTAGGGCTCAGCTATGAGCAGTTCTTC
many	TRBV7-2	TRBD1	TRBJ1-4	CASSSRTGGAGEKLFF	TGTGCCAGCAGCTCTAGAACAGGGGGCGCGGGGGAAAAACTGTTTTTT
many	TRBV20-1	NA	TRBJ2-1	CSAKGPSGEQFF	TGCAGTGCTAAGGGCCCTTCGGGTGAGCAGTTCTTC
many	TRBV27	NA	TRBJ1-5	CASSLRATTNQPQHF	TGTGCCAGCAGTTTAAGGGCCACGACGAATCAGCCCCAGCATTTT
many	TRBV12-3/TRBV12-4	NA	TRBJ2-3	CATGQLSTDTQYF	TGTGCCACCGGACAGCTCAGCACAGATACGCAGTATTTT
many	TRBV5-4	TRBD1	TRBJ2-1	CASSAGTGGYNEQFF	TGTGCCAGCTCAGCCGGGACAGGGGGTTACAATGAGCAGTTCTTC
many	TRBV3-1	TRBD2	TRBJ2-4	CASSPSLAGGDIQYF	TGTGCCAGCAGCCCCTCTCTAGCGGGGGGGGACATTCAGTACTTC
NA	TRBV11-2	TRBD1	TRBJ1-4	CASSTRPGQGLGKLFF	TGTGCCAGCAGCACTCGACCGGGACAGGGGCTTGGGAAACTGTTTTTT
NA	TRBV7-2	TRBD2	TRBJ2-1	CASSWVSGRADNEQFF	TGTGCCAGCAGCTGGGTTAGCGGGAGGGCAGACAATGAGCAGTTCTTC
NA	TRBV6-6	TRBD1	TRBJ1-2	CASSSWDSYGYTF	TGTGCCAGCAGCTCATGGGACAGCTATGGCTACACCTTC
NA	TRBV7-9	TRBD2	TRBJ2-1	CASSLLWRGVYNEQFF	TGTGCCAGCAGCTTATTGTGGCGGGGGGTCTACAATGAGCAGTTCTTC
many	TRBV4-1	NA	TRBJ2-3	CASSQDGGGPTDTQYF	TGCGCCAGCAGCCAAGATGGGGGGGGGCCCACAGATACGCAGTATTTT
many	TRBV20-1	NA	TRBJ2-3	CSARGPVSADTQYF	TGCAGTGCTAGGGGACCAGTAAGTGCAGATACGCAGTATTTT
NA	TRBV2	NA	TRBJ1-3	CASNLQGSSGNTIYF	TGTGCCAGCAACCTACAGGGCAGTTCTGGAAACACCATATATTTT
many	TRBV12-3/TRBV12-4	TRBD2	TRBJ2-1	CASSLLPRGGYNEQFF	TGTGCCAGCAGTTTACTCCCACGGGGGGGTTACAATGAGCAGTTCTTC
NA	TRBV5-4	NA	TRBJ1-4	CASRPSPATNEKLFF	TGTGCCAGCAGGCCTTCCCCTGCAACTAATGAAAAACTGTTTTTT
NA	TRBV29-1	NA	TRBJ2-3	CSVATSPNGDTQYF	TGCAGCGTGGCCACTAGCCCCAACGGGGATACGCAGTATTTT
NA	TRBV20-1	NA	TRBJ1-2	CSASRQGGMWVYGYTF	TGCAGTGCTAGTAGGCAGGGAGGGATGTGGGTCTATGGCTACACCTTC
few	TRBV20-1	NA	TRBJ1-2	CSASGGAANYGYTF	TGCAGTGCTAGCGGGGGGGCCGCTAACTATGGCTACACCTTC
few	TRBV6-4	TRBD1	TRBJ2-1	CASSDSPGQGTNEQFF	TGTGCCAGCAGTGACTCCCCGGGACAGGGGACAAATGAGCAGTTCTTC
NA	TRBV6-5	NA	TRBJ2-2	CASSPRDGGSGELFF	TGTGCCAGCAGTCCCCGGGACGGTGGGTCCGGGGAGCTGTTTTTT
NA	TRBV20-1	TRBD1	TRBJ1-2	CSAGQGAALGYTF	TGCAGTGCTGGACAGGGGGCCGCGTTAGGCTACACCTTC
NA	TRBV12-3/TRBV12-4	NA	TRBJ2-3	CASTPRGNADTQYF	TGTGCCAGCACCCCGAGAGGGAACGCAGATACGCAGTATTTT
NA	TRBV24-1	TRBD2	TRBJ2-7	CATSDPRTSCEQYF	TGTGCCACCAGTGATCCGAGGACTAGCTGCGAGCAGTACTTC
many	TRBV29-1	TRBD1	TRBJ2-7	CSVEARGYEQYF	TGCAGCGTTGAAGCCAGGGGGTACGAGCAGTACTTC
NA	TRBV4-1	TRBD2	TRBJ2-1	CASSQGVQRGTISDEQFF	TGCGCCAGCAGCCAAGGCGTCCAGCGGGGGACGATCAGCGATGAGCAGTTCTTC
many	TRBV24-1	NA	TRBJ2-3	CATSAHSDTQYF	TGTGCCACCAGTGCCCACTCAGATACGCAGTATTTT
few	TRBV7-2	TRBD2	TRBJ2-3	CASSGSSGGTTDTQYF	TGTGCCAGCAGCGGCTCTAGCGGGGGTACCACAGATACGCAGTATTTT
few	TRBV9	NA	TRBJ2-2	CASSPPQPSGELFF	TGTGCCAGCAGCCCCCCCCAACCCTCTGGGGAGCTGTTTTTT
NA	TRBV7-2	NA	TRBJ2-6	CASSLDRGANVLTF	TGTGCCAGCAGCTTAGATCGGGGGGCCAACGTCCTGACTTTC
many	TRBV30	TRBD1	TRBJ2-5	CAIGQGGETQYF	TGTGCTATCGGACAGGGAGGAGAGACCCAGTACTTC
NA	TRBV27	TRBD1	TRBJ1-2	CASRLGDRNYGYTF	TGTGCCAGCAGATTAGGGGACAGAAACTATGGCTACACCTTC
many	TRBV12-3/TRBV12-4	TRBD2	TRBJ2-5	CASSTTSGRYQETQYF	TGTGCCAGCAGTACGACTAGCGGGAGGTATCAAGAGACCCAGTACTTC
NA	TRBV3-1	NA	TRBJ2-2	CASSRKANTGELFF	TGTGCCAGCAGCCGGAAGGCTAACACCGGGGAGCTGTTTTTT
many	TRBV5-6	TRBD1	TRBJ1-2	CASSSSHRGTYGYTF	TGTGCCAGCAGCTCGAGTCACAGGGGGACCTATGGCTACACCTTC
once	TRBV12-3/TRBV12-4	NA	TRBJ2-3	CASSPRGRTDVQYF	TGTGCCAGCAGTCCCAGAGGGAGAACAGATGTGCAGTATTTT
few	TRBV7-3	NA	TRBJ2-2	CASSLDDRTGELFF	TGTGCCAGCAGCTTAGACGATCGCACCGGGGAGCTGTTTTTT
NA	TRBV24-1	TRBD1	TRBJ2-7	CATSGTGGNYEQYF	TGTGCCACCAGTGGGACAGGGGGTAACTACGAGCAGTACTTC
NA	TRBV12-3/TRBV12-4	NA	TRBJ1-6	CASSLEGLLALHF	TGTGCCAGCAGTTTAGAAGGGTTATTAGCCCTCCACTTT
NA	TRBV29-1	NA	TRBJ2-7	CSVEESLTIGDQYF	TGCAGCGTTGAAGAGTCCCTTACTATTGGGGATCAGTACTTC
NA	TRBV7-9	TRBD1	TRBJ1-2	CASSNRDRYLIGGYAF	TGTGCCAGCAGCAACCGGGACAGGTACCTAATCGGCGGCTACGCCTTC
few	TRBV7-2	TRBD2	TRBJ2-1	CASSPNQSLAGSYNEQFF	TGTGCCAGCAGCCCCAACCAAAGTCTAGCGGGGTCCTACAATGAGCAGTTCTTC
few	TRBV3-1	NA	TRBJ2-1	CASGRRRGNEQFF	TGTGCCAGCGGCCGGCGTCGTGGAAATGAGCAGTTCTTC
many	TRBV27	NA	TRBJ2-5	CASSFGWGQETQYF	TGTGCCAGCAGTTTTGGTTGGGGTCAAGAGACCCAGTACTTC
NA	TRBV12-3/TRBV12-4	TRBD2	TRBJ2-3	CASCQAGGSTDTQYF	TGTGCCAGCTGCCAAGCGGGGGGGAGCACAGATACGCAGTATTTT